Following are 21 T cell receptor beta chains from one sample sequenced in a study of blood T cell repertoires in COVID-19. Measured with immunoSEQ multiplex PCR; TCRdb has only the in-frame clones, and not every one. In the table there are 250,000 to 300,000 clones, approximately 90% of which are singletons. Specimen: PBMCs or T cells enriched from blood (not recorded which). Receptor source: a man between 18 and 29 years old who had recovered from COVID-19.

The chain couples TRBV11-3 to TRBJ1-1; TRBD1 might be the D (6 bases). The V end lost 6 bases, the J end lost 0 bases, and 11 bases lay between the germline ends. The V gene's germline CDR1 is SGHNT and CDR2 YENEEA. The CDR3 contains 14 residues. The CDR3 is CASRPGVMNTEAFF. CDR3 in DNA: TGTGCCAGCAGGCCAGGGGTCATGAACACTGAAGCTTTCTTT. The full variable domain, its missing parts supplied by reference TRBV11-3 and TRBJ1-1, is EAGVVQSPRYKIIEKKQPVAFWCNPISGHNTLYWYLQNLGQGPELLIRYENEEAVDDSQLPKDRFSAERLKGVDSTLKIQPAELGDSAVYLCASRPGVMNTEAFFGQGTRLTVV.

This chain uses TRBV27 with TRBJ2-7; 10 bases align to TRBD2. The CDR3 runs 15 residues. Unmatched junction bases numbered 6, after V lost 6 bases and J lost 1 base. The germline CDR1 and CDR2 sequences are MNHEY and SMNVEV (reference sequence). The CDR3 region has the DNA TGTGCCAGCAGCCCCAGCGGGGGGGCGTCCTACGAGCAGTACTTC. Translated: CASSPSGGASYEQYF.

The J gene is TRBJ2-3, the V gene TRBV7-9, with D tentatively TRBD1 (6 bases). Trimming stripped 6 bases from V and 3 bases from J, with 16 bases between. This CDR3 is built from 15 residues. CDR1 SEHNR and CDR2 FQNEAQ come from the germline V gene (reference sequence). The CDR3 DNA sequence: TGTGCCAGCAGAAAGCGGCAGGGGCGGACAGATACGCAGTATTTT. Translating it yields CASRKRQGRTDTQYF.

The chain links TRBV4-1 to TRBJ2-7; maybe TRBD2 (5 bases). Germline V gene data show CDR1 as MGHRA and CDR2 as YSYEKL. V gave up 6 bases and J gave up 2 bases, with 11 bases separating them. The CDR3 totals 13 residues. CDR3 sequence reads: CASSPSGAYEQYF. As DNA, the CDR3 is TGCGCCAGCAGTCCCTCCGGGGCCTACGAGCAGTACTTC.

The chain carries TRBV18 and TRBJ1-4, with no clear D. Trimming removed 6 bases from V and 8 bases from J, with 7 bases in between. CDR3 length: 11 amino acids. The V gene's germline CDR1 is KGHSH and CDR2 LQKENI. CDR3 sequence (DNA): TGTGCCAGCTCCCCCGGGGAAAAACTGTTTTTT. It specifies CASSPGEKLFF.

The V and J genes are TRBV27 and TRBJ1-1, with D unresolved. V lost 0 bases, J lost 6 bases, and 8 bases lay in between. The CDR3 length is 13 residues. CDR1 and CDR2 from the germline V gene are MNHEY and SMNVEV (reference sequence). The CDR3 coding sequence is TGTGCCAGCAGTTTATCGGCTTTGGCTGAAGCTTTCTTT. This sequence encodes CASSLSALAEAFF.

The chain combines TRBV18 with TRBJ2-5, with D maybe TRBD2 (6 bases). V lost 3 bases and J 5 bases, leaving 16 bases between the germline ends. Germline V CDR1 and CDR2: KGHSH, LQKENI. The CDR3 loop spans 15 amino acids. The CDR3 reads CASSPPNRDWETQYF. The CDR3 DNA reads TGTGCCAGCTCACCCCCAAACCGGGACTGGGAGACCCAGTACTTC.

The rearrangement links TRBV5-1 to TRBJ1-2, with 8 bases fitting TRBD1. The trim removed 5 bases at V and 7 bases at J, leaving 10 bases unmatched. The CDR3 has 14 residues. Germline V CDR1 and CDR2: SGHRS, YFSETQ. This CDR3 is CASSSRGRNLGYTF. CDR3 in DNA: TGCGCCAGCAGTTCCAGGGGGCGCAACCTTGGCTACACCTTC.

The J gene is TRBJ1-2, the V gene TRBV2; D is possibly TRBD1 (5 bases). V was clipped by 3 bases and J by 10 bases, with 21 bases between them. The CDR3 loop spans 15 amino acids. Per germline, CDR1 SNHLY and CDR2 FYNNEI. In DNA, the CDR3 is TGTGCCAGCAGTGATCAGGGCGAAGGGTTCTCTCACTACACCTTC. Translated: CASSDQGEGFSHYTF.

The chain employs TRBV6-5 and TRBJ1-1; D is unresolved. Deletions cut 6 bases from V and 3 bases from J, with 8 bases between. Per germline, CDR1 MNHEY and CDR2 SVGAGI. The CDR3 is made up of 12 amino acids. The CDR3 sequence: CASRRFDTEAFF. DNA for the CDR3: TGTGCCAGCAGGAGGTTTGACACTGAAGCTTTCTTT.

This clone was observed a handful of times. The chain joins TRBV12-3 or TRBV12-4 to TRBJ1-1, with 7 bases aligning to TRBD1. The V segment lost 7 bases and the J segment 5 bases; nucleotides outside the gene matches: 7. CDR3 length: 13 amino acids. CDR3 residues: CASIRGQVTEAFF. The CDR3 nucleotides read TGTGCCAGCATCCGAGGACAGGTGACTGAAGCTTTCTTT.

In this sample, this clone turned up once. The CDR3 sequence: CASSVVEGTAPGNTIYF. The CDR3 nucleotides are TGTGCCAGCAGCGTAGTTGAAGGGACAGCCCCTGGAAACACCATATATTTT. The chain joins TRBV9 to TRBJ1-3; 7 bases match TRBD1. V shed 0 bases and J 2 bases; nucleotides not matched to a gene: 8. The CDR3 consists of 17 residues. Germline V lookup: CDR1 SGDLS, CDR2 YYNGEE.

The chain links TRBV5-4 to TRBJ1-2, with D possibly matching TRBD1 (6 bases). Germline V gene data show CDR1 as SGHNT and CDR2 as YYREEE (reference sequence). The V end was cut by 9 bases, the J end by 8 bases, with 20 bases between. This CDR3 is 13 amino acids long. The CDR3 loop is CANRTVTMAGYTF. Written as DNA, the CDR3 is TGTGCCAACCGGACAGTCACTATGGCCGGCTACACCTTC. The entire variable domain, with the rest obtained from reference TRBV5-4 and TRBJ1-2, is as follows: ETGVTQSPTHLIKTRGQQVTLRCSSQSGHNTVSWYQQALGQGPQFIFQYYREEENGRGNFPPRFSGLQFPNYSSELNVNALELDDSALYLCANRTVTMAGYTFGSGTRLTVV.

The chain couples TRBV2 to TRBJ1-2, with D possibly matching TRBD1 (5 bases). V was pared by 2 bases and J by 0 bases, with 13 bases between. The CDR3 runs to 16 residues. CDR1 is SNHLY and CDR2 is FYNNEI in the germline V gene. The CDR3 bases are TGTGCCAGCAGTGAATCCGGCAGGGTGACTAACTATGGCTACACCTTC. This codes for CASSESGRVTNYGYTF.

The chain has TRBV18 and TRBJ1-1; the D gene is possibly TRBD1 (6 bases). Trimming took 6 bases from V and 5 from J, leaving 13 bases between them. Per germline, CDR1 KGHSH and CDR2 LQKENI. This CDR3 is 13 amino acids long. Here the CDR3 DNA reads TGTGCCAGCTCCCCGACAGGTCGGACTGAAGCTTTCTTT. Amino acid sequence: CASSPTGRTEAFF.

CDR3 amino acids: CASSQSFYGYTF. As DNA, the CDR3 is TGTGCCAGCAGCCAATCTTTCTATGGCTACACCTTC. The chain combines TRBV14 with TRBJ1-2; D is unresolved. The CDR3 consists of 12 residues. The V end lost 2 bases, the J end lost 4 bases, and 5 bases lay between the germline ends. Per the germline V gene, CDR1 is SGHDN and CDR2 is FVKESK. The whole variable domain, filled in from reference TRBV14 and TRBJ1-2, reads EAGVTQFPSHSVIEKGQTVTLRCDPISGHDNLYWYRRVMGKEIKFLLHFVKESKQDESGMPNNRFLAERTGGTYSTLKVQPAELEDSGVYFCASSQSFYGYTFGSGTRLTVV.

The chain combines TRBV6-5 with TRBJ2-1; TRBD2 matches at 10 bases. This CDR3 comprises 15 residues. V lost 6 bases, J lost 5 bases, and 7 bases stayed unmatched. The V gene's germline CDR1 is MNHEY and CDR2 SVGAGI. The CDR3 DNA sequence: TGTGCCAGCAGCCCCCAGCTAGCGGGAGACAATGAGCAGTTCTTC. Protein: CASSPQLAGDNEQFF.

The CDR3 spells CASSPKQGRNQPQHF. In DNA, the CDR3 is TGTGCCAGCAGTCCCAAACAGGGGCGGAATCAGCCCCAGCATTTT. V gene TRBV27 combines with J gene TRBJ1-5; 7 bases match TRBD1. The V and J ends lost 5 bases and 4 bases, in that order; junction bases with no gene match: 8. CDR1 is MNHEY and CDR2 is SMNVEV in the germline V gene (reference sequence). This CDR3 is 15 amino acids long.

The DNA of the CDR3 is TGTGCCTGGAGTGTGGGGGGTGGGGAAAAACTGTTTTTT. This codes for CAWSVGGGEKLFF. This rearrangement joins TRBV30 to TRBJ1-4; maybe TRBD1 (5 bases). CDR1 is GTSNPN and CDR2 is SVGIG in the germline V gene (reference sequence). The V and J ends lost 0 bases and 8 bases respectively, with 10 bases between them. This CDR3 spans 13 amino acids. The full variable domain, rest sourced from reference TRBV30 and TRBJ1-4, is SQTIHQWPATLVQPVGSPLSLECTVEGTSNPNLYWYRQAAGRGLQLLFYSVGIGQISSEVPQNLSASRPQDRQFILSSKKLLLSDSGFYLCAWSVGGGEKLFFGSGTQLSVL.

The chain uses TRBV6-6 and TRBJ1-6, with 9 bases fitting TRBD1. V was clipped by 7 bases and J by 10 bases; unmatched bases: 11. The CDR3 runs 15 residues. Germline CDR1 reads MNHNY; CDR2 reads SVGAGI (reference sequence). The CDR3 DNA follows: TGTGCCAGCAATCCGGGACAGGGCTTTTACTCACCCCTCCACTTT. Residues: CASNPGQGFYSPLHF.

The V gene is TRBV25-1, the J gene TRBJ2-3, with 13 bases fitting TRBD2. This CDR3 region has 17 residues. After removal of 4 bases from V and 2 bases from J, the junction contained 6 bases not matched to a gene. Germline V gene sequence: CDR1 MGHDK, CDR2 SYGVNS. The CDR3: CASSGTSGGWLTDTQYF. In DNA, the CDR3 is TGTGCCAGCAGTGGGACTAGCGGGGGATGGCTCACAGATACGCAGTATTTT.